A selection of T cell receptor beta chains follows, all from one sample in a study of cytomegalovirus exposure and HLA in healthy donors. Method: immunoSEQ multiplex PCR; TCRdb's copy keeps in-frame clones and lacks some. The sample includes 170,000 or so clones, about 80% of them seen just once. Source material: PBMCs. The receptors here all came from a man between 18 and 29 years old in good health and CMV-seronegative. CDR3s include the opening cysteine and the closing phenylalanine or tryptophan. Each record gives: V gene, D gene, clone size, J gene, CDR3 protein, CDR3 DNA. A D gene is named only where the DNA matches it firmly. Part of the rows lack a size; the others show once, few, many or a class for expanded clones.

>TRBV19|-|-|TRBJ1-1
CASSPPDTTLRDTEAFF
TGTGCCAGTAGTCCACCAGACACCACCTTGAGGGACACTGAAGCTTTCTTT
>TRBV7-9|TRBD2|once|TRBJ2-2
CASSPIAGADTGELFF
TGTGCCAGCAGCCCCATAGCGGGAGCGGACACCGGGGAGCTGTTTTTT
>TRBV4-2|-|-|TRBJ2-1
CASSSGSYDEQFF
TGTGCCAGCAGCTCCGGGAGCTACGATGAGCAGTTCTTC
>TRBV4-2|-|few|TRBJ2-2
CASSQDKGAGELFF
TGTGCCAGCAGCCAAGATAAGGGAGCCGGGGAGCTGTTTTTT
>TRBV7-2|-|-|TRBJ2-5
CASTLDRRRQTQYF
TGTGCCAGCACCCTAGACAGGAGGCGACAGACCCAGTACTTC
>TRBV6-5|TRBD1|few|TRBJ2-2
CASSFLTGGYTGELFF
TGTGCCAGCAGTTTCCTGACAGGGGGATATACCGGGGAGCTGTTTTTT
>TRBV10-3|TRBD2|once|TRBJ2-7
CAISRTSGISYEQYF
TGTGCCATCAGTCGAACTAGCGGGATATCCTACGAGCAGTACTTC
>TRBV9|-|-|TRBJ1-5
CASSVGPGLQPQHF
TGTGCCAGCAGCGTAGGGCCAGGCTTACAGCCCCAGCATTTT
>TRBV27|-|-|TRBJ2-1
CASSRGSSYNEQFF
TGTGCCAGCAGTCGTGGGAGCTCCTACAATGAGCAGTTCTTC
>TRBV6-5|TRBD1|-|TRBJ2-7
CASSYFDRVGNEQYF
TGTGCCAGCAGTTACTTTGACAGGGTAGGGAACGAGCAGTACTTC
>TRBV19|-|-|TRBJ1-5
CASSSFGNGDQPQHF
TGTGCCAGTAGTAGTTTCGGGAACGGGGATCAGCCCCAGCATTTT
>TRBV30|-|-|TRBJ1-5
CAWQSQGYSNQPQHF
TGTGCCTGGCAATCACAGGGATATAGCAATCAGCCCCAGCATTTT
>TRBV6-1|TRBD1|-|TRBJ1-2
CASRGTGSNYGYTF
TGTGCCAGCAGGGGGACAGGCTCTAACTATGGCTACACCTTC
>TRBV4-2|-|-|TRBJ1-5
CASSQAGGTNNQPQHF
TGTGCCAGCAGCCAAGCGGGGGGGACGAACAATCAGCCCCAGCATTTT
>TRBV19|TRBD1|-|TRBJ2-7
CASSGTGVTYEQYF
TGTGCCAGTAGTGGGACAGGGGTAACCTACGAGCAGTACTTC
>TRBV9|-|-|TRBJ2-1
CASRKGGSPYNEQFF
TGTGCCAGCCGGAAGGGGGGGTCCCCTTACAATGAGCAGTTCTTC
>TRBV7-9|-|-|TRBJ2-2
CASSLSGTHTGELFF
TGTGCCAGCAGCTTATCAGGGACACACACCGGGGAGCTGTTTTTT
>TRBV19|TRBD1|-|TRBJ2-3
CASRPQGAISTDTQYF
TGTGCCAGCCGGCCACAGGGGGCTATTAGCACAGATACGCAGTATTTT
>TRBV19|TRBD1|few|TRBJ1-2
CASSFDRGTIGYTF
TGTGCCAGTAGTTTCGACAGGGGTACGATCGGCTACACCTTC
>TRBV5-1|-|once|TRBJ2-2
CASSLDALSTGELFF
TGCGCCAGCAGCTTGGATGCCCTTAGCACCGGGGAGCTGTTTTTT
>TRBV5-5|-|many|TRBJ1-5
CASSPQQGRNQPQHF
TGTGCCAGCAGCCCACAGCAAGGGAGAAATCAGCCCCAGCATTTT
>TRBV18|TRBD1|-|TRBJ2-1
CASSQGQGANNEQFF
TGTGCCAGCTCCCAAGGACAGGGGGCAAACAATGAGCAGTTCTTC
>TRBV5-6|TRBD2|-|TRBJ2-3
CASSSPGQIIAGAADTQYF
TGTGCCAGCAGCTCCCCGGGACAGATAATAGCGGGAGCCGCAGATACGCAGTATTTT
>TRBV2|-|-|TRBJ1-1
CASSAQKNTEAFF
TGTGCCAGCAGTGCCCAAAAGAACACTGAAGCTTTCTTT
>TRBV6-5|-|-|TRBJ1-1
CASKLTRVNTEAFF
TGTGCCAGCAAATTGACAAGAGTGAACACTGAAGCTTTCTTT
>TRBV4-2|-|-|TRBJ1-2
CASSRVGERNYGYTF
TGTGCCAGCAGCCGGGTAGGGGAAAGGAACTATGGCTACACCTTC
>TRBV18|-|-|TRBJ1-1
CASSPSGQRDTEAFF
TGTGCCAGCTCACCATCGGGACAACGGGACACTGAAGCTTTCTTT
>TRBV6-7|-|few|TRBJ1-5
CASRNPRVGQPQHF
TGTGCCAGCAGGAACCCTCGGGTTGGTCAGCCCCAGCATTTT
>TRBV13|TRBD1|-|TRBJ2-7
CASNSLGQGSYEQYF
TGTGCCAGCAACTCCCTCGGACAGGGCTCCTACGAGCAGTACTTC
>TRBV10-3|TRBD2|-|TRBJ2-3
CAIRGEASGSLTDTQYF
TGTGCCATAAGAGGAGAGGCTAGCGGGAGCTTGACAGATACGCAGTATTTT
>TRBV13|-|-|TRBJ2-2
CASSAGGELFF
TGTGCCAGCAGCGCGGGGGGGGAGCTGTTTTTT
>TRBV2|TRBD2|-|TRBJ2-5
CASAGLAEGAQYF
TGTGCCAGCGCCGGACTAGCGGAGGGGGCCCAGTACTTC
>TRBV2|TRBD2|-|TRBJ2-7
CASNIREAYEQYF
TGTGCCAGCAATATACGGGAGGCGTACGAGCAGTACTTC
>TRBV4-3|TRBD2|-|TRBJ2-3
CASSQDPVSGTSTDTQYF
TGCGCCAGCAGCCAAGATCCCGTTAGCGGGACTAGCACAGATACGCAGTATTTT
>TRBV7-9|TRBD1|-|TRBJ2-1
CASSSPGQGASSEQFF
TGTGCCAGCAGTTCTCCGGGACAGGGTGCGTCGAGTGAGCAGTTCTTC
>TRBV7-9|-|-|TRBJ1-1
CASSRKNTEAFF
TGTGCCAGCAGCCGTAAGAACACTGAAGCTTTCTTT
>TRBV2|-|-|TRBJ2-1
CASKERTYNEQFF
TGTGCCAGCAAAGAGAGGACCTACAATGAGCAGTTCTTC
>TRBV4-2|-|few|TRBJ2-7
CASSQDFLGEQYF
TGTGCCAGCAGCCAAGATTTCCTCGGCGAGCAGTACTTC
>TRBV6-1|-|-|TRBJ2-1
CASSGLSGYNEQFF
TGTGCCAGCAGCGGACTATCAGGGTACAATGAGCAGTTCTTC
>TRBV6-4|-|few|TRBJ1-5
CASSVDGVQPQHF
TGTGCCAGCAGTGTTGACGGAGTTCAGCCCCAGCATTTT
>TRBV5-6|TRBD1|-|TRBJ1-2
CASSRDSLYYGYTF
TGTGCCAGCAGTAGGGACAGCCTTTACTATGGCTACACCTTC
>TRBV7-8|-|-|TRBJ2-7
CASSFLQGSSYEQYF
TGTGCCAGCAGCTTTCTTCAAGGGAGCTCCTACGAGCAGTACTTC
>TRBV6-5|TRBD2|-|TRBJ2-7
CASSSRSSGGFHEQYF
TGTGCCAGCAGTTCCAGATCTAGCGGGGGATTCCACGAGCAGTACTTC
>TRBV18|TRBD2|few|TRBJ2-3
CASSPPGGFSTDTQYF
TGTGCCAGCTCACCACCGGGAGGGTTTAGCACAGATACGCAGTATTTT
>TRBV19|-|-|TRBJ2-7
CASSIVGVPSYEQYF
TGTGCCAGTAGTATAGTAGGGGTCCCCTCCTACGAGCAGTACTTC
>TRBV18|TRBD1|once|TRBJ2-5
CASATGAVQETQYF
TGTGCCAGCGCGACAGGGGCAGTCCAAGAGACCCAGTACTTC
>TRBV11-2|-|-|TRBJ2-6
CASRAGGNGANVLTF
TGTGCCAGCAGAGCCGGGGGTAATGGGGCCAACGTCCTGACTTTC
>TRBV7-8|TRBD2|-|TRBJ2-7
CASRDLAVSSYEQYF
TGTGCCAGCAGGGATCTAGCGGTAAGCTCCTACGAGCAGTACTTC
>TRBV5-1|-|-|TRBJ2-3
CASSFLGRGTDTQYF
TGCGCCAGCAGCTTCTTGGGCAGGGGCACAGATACGCAGTATTTT
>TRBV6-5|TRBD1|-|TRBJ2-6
CASSYTGGSGANVLTF
TGTGCCAGCAGTTATACAGGGGGCTCTGGGGCCAACGTCCTGACTTTC
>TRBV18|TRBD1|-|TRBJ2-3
CASSPGQVGTDTQYF
TGTGCCAGCTCACCTGGACAGGTGGGCACAGATACGCAGTATTTT